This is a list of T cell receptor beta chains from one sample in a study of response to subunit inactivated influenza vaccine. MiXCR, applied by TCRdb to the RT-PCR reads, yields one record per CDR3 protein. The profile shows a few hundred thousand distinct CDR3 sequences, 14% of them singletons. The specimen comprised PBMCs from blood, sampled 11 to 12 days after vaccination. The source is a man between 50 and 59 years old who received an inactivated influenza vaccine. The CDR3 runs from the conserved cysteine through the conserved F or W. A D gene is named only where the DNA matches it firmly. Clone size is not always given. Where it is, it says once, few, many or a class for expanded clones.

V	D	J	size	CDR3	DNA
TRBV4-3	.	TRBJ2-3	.	CASSRTGNPTDTQYF	TGCGCCAGCAGCCGTACCGGGAACCCCACAGATACGCAGTATTTT
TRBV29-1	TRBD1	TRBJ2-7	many	CSVGQGSYEQYF	TGCAGCGTTGGACAGGGTTCCTACGAGCAGTACTTC
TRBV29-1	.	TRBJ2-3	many	CSVGGGPDTQYF	TGCAGCGTTGGTGGGGGGCCAGATACGCAGTATTTT
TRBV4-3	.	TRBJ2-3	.	CASSPDITDTQYF	TGCGCCAGCAGCCCTGACATCACAGATACGCAGTATTTT
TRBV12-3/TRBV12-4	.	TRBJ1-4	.	CASDSPDRLELFF	TGTGCCAGTGACAGCCCAGATCGCCTCGAACTGTTTTTT
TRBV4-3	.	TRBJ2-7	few	CASSQDMDSTYEQYF	TGCGCCAGCAGCCAAGATATGGACAGCACCTACGAGCAGTACTTC
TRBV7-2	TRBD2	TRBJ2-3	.	CASSLVAGGRGADTQYF	TGTGCCAGCAGCTTAGTAGCGGGGGGGCGAGGTGCGGATACGCAGTATTTT
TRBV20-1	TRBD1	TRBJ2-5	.	CSARDPQGAKTQYF	TGCAGTGCTAGAGATCCCCAGGGGGCAAAGACCCAGTACTTC
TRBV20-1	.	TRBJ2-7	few	CSARDVRVREQYF	TGCAGTGCTAGAGATGTGAGGGTGCGGGAGCAGTACTTC
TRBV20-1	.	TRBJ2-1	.	CSARYGTGPYNEQFF	TGCAGTGCTAGATATGGCACCGGGCCCTACAATGAGCAGTTCTTC
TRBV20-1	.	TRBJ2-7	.	CSARFPASPYF	TGCAGTGCTAGATTTCCCGCCTCCCCGTACTTC
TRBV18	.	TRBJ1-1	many	CASSPPQAGTNTEAFF	TGTGCCAGCTCACCACCTCAAGCAGGGACGAACACTGAAGCTTTCTTT